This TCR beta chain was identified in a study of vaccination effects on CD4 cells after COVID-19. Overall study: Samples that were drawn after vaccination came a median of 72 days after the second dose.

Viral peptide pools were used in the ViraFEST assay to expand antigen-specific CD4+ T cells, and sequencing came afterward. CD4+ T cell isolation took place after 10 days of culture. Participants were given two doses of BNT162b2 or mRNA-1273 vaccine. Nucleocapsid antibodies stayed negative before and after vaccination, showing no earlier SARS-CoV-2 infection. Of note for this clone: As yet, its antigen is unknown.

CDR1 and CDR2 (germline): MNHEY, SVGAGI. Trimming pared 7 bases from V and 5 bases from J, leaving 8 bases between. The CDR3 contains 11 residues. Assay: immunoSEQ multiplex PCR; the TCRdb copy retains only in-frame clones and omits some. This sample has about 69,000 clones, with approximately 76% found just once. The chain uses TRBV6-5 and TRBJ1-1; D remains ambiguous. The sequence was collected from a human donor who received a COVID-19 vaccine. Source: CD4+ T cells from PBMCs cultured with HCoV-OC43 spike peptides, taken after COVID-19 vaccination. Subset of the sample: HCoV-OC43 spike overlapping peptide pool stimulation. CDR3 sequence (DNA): TGTGCCAGCAAGAGACAAACTGAAGCTTTCTTT. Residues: CASKRQTEAFF.